This T cell receptor (beta chain) was recovered during a study of T-cell memory formation after mild COVID-19. This CDR3 has 17 amino acids. Germline V gives CDR1 SGHTA, CDR2 FQGTGA. The V segment lost 5 bases and the J segment 4 bases; nucleotides outside the gene matches: 7. This clonotype was seen ten or more times. What it binds is unknown. cDNA libraries for TCR alpha and TCR beta, carrying sample barcodes and UMIs, came from 5'RACE with constant-segment primers. One entry per CDR3 protein results from TCRdb running MiXCR on the 5' RACE reads. The sample includes about 210,000 distinct CDR3 sequences, roughly a tenth of them seen just once. Findings and limits, study-wide: Cross-reactive memory apparently joined, as some responding clones appeared in pre-infection memory. Later expanders leaned CD4+, whereas clones that contracted between day 15 and 85 were balanced CD4/CD8.

Sequencing was done on a sample of PBMCs or a T cell subset sorted from them (not recorded which). The TCR originated in a man younger than 35 who had mild COVID-19 (a few samples of this study predate the infection). Cell type and time point are not known. The rearrangement uses TRBV7-3 and TRBJ2-5, with TRBD2 matching 16 bases. CDR3 sequence: CASSPIGTSGGGETQYF. The CDR3 nucleotides read TGTGCCAGCAGCCCGATCGGGACTAGCGGGGGGGGAGAGACCCAGTACTTC.